The clone carrying this T cell receptor beta chain was counted many times. Its antigen is unknown. CDR1 and CDR2 from the germline V gene are KGHSH and LQKENI. The CDR3 has 13 residues. V gave up 3 bases and J gave up 2 bases, with 6 bases separating them. The data were obtained in a study of T cells in Graves' hyperthyroidism and ophthalmopathy. Findings and limits, study-wide: Most clonotypes expanded in thyroid above 0.001 were likewise present in blood.

Amplification yielded TCR beta CDR3 regions, with RNA transcripts as the source. The study used the HTBI primer set for a first-round RT-PCR of the TCR CDR3. TCRdb redid the calling of the multiplex PCR reads with MiXCR, one entry per CDR3 protein. The table lists approximately 630,000 distinct CDR3 sequences, about 17% of them singletons. The origin of this receptor is a woman in her twenties or thirties with Graves' hyperthyroidism. The chain joins TRBV18 to TRBJ2-3; D is ambiguous. Sequenced material: blood. CDR3 protein: CASSPTYTDTQYF. The CDR3 bases are TGTGCCAGCTCACCGACCTACACAGATACGCAGTATTTT.